This TCR beta chain was captured in a study of blood T cell repertoires in COVID-19. The wider study: Researchers got acute and convalescent COVID-19 samples from the United States, Italy and Spain.

Original analysis: Amplification with reference gene primers provided the estimates of nucleated cell counts. Assay: immunoSEQ multiplex PCR; the TCRdb copy retains only in-frame clones and omits some. V and J calls and clone size are those listed in that table; D and trimming were worked out from the DNA. The top ten hold about 1.3% of the sample, which has some 200,000 clones, around 83% seen once. The sequence was collected from a woman between 40 and 50 years old with acute COVID-19. Specimen: PBMCs or T cells enriched from blood (not recorded which).

As DNA, the CDR3 is TGTGCCACCAGTGACCGGAGATCGGGACAGGGGGCGCGGGATACGCAGTATTTT. This encodes CATSDRRSGQGARDTQYF. This rearrangement joins TRBV24-1 to TRBJ2-3; 12 nucleotides match TRBD1. The trim removed 4 bases at V and 6 bases at J, leaving 13 bases unmatched. Germline loops: CDR1 KGHDR, CDR2 SFDVKD. The CDR3 contains 18 residues.